Below are 30 T cell receptor beta chains sequenced from a single sample in a study of response to subunit inactivated influenza vaccine. Via MiXCR, TCRdb re-called the RT-PCR reads, giving one row per CDR3 protein. The table shows fewer than 750,000 distinct CDR3 sequences, with 12% to 15% occurring only once. Here the sequenced sample was PBMCs from blood, taken about 13 days after vaccination. The receptors stem from a man aged 50-60 years who received an inactivated influenza vaccine.

V and J are TRBV7-2 and TRBJ1-1, with 8 bases identical to TRBD1. Germline CDR1 SGHTA, CDR2 FQGNSA. This CDR3 is 17 amino acids long. Trimming removed 5 bases from V and 2 bases from J; junction bases left unmatched: 13. CDR3 in amino acids: CASSPKTGGGINTEAFF. The CDR3 region has the DNA TGTGCCAGCAGCCCCAAAACAGGGGGGGGGATTAACACTGAAGCTTTCTTT.

The gene calls are TRBV27 and TRBJ2-2, with D uncertain. CDR3 size: 15 residues. Germline V lookup: CDR1 MNHEY, CDR2 SMNVEV (reference sequence). V lost 5 bases to trimming and J lost 5 bases, with 15 bases between them. The CDR3 DNA reads as TGTGCCAGCAGTCTTGACACCTGGATGACCGGGGAGCTGTTTTTT. As protein: CASSLDTWMTGELFF.

This CDR3 reads CASSPQDVKTEAFF. The CDR3, as DNA: TGTGCCAGCAGCCCCCAGGACGTTAAGACTGAAGCTTTCTTT. The rearrangement links TRBV3-1 to TRBJ1-1; D not resolved. Germline CDR1 reads LGHDT; CDR2 reads YNNKEL (reference sequence). V lost 4 bases, J lost 5 bases, and 14 bases lay in between. There are 14 residues in the CDR3. Complete variable domain (other parts from reference TRBV3-1 and TRBJ1-1): DTAVSQTPKYLVTQMGNDKSIKCEQNLGHDTMYWYKQDSKKFLKIMFSYNNKELIINETVPNRFSPKSPDKAHLNLHINSLELGDSAVYFCASSPQDVKTEAFFGQGTRLTVV.

This clonotype was detected a few times. The CDR3 reads CASSGRRTGPVSYEQYF. The CDR3, as DNA: TGTGCCAGTAGTGGCCGCCGGACAGGGCCCGTCTCCTACGAGCAGTACTTC. This sequence joins TRBV19 and TRBJ2-7; 8 bases match TRBD1. The CDR3 totals 17 residues. Per the germline V gene, CDR1 is LNHDA and CDR2 is SQIVND (reference sequence). The J segment lost 0 bases and the V segment lost 5 bases, leaving 12 bases of the junction unmatched.

This clonotype was detected a few times. The chain is built from TRBV5-5 and TRBJ2-5; D may correspond to TRBD1 or TRBD2 (5 bases each). CDR3 length: 16 residues. Deletions cut 4 bases from V and 4 bases from J, with 20 bases between. From germline, CDR1 is SGHKS and CDR2 YYEKEE (reference sequence). CDR3 sequence reads: CASSGEGGLGRETQYF. CDR3 in DNA: TGTGCCAGCAGCGGGGAAGGTGGACTGGGGCGAGAGACCCAGTACTTC.

This clonotype was observed a few times. The chain's CDR3 is CASSQNRDRAYEQYF. CDR3 DNA: TGTGCCAGCAGCCAAAACCGGGACAGAGCCTACGAGCAGTACTTC. The V call is TRBV4-2, the J call TRBJ2-7, with 7 bases matching TRBD1. The CDR3 loop spans 15 amino acids. Looked up from germline, CDR1 is LGHNA and CDR2 is YNFKEQ. J gave up 2 bases and V 2 bases, and 6 bases lay outside the gene matches.

This clonotype was observed a few times. This sequence joins TRBV6-2 or TRBV6-3 and TRBJ2-1; 10 bases map to TRBD1. This CDR3 has 19 residues. V was pared by 2 bases and J by 3 bases, with 13 bases of the junction left unmatched. Germline V lookup: CDR1 MNHEY, CDR2 SVGEGT. The CDR3 reads CASSYPSRDRGSGYNEQFF. CDR3 sequence (DNA): TGTGCCAGCAGTTACCCATCCCGGGACAGGGGCTCGGGCTACAATGAGCAGTTCTTC.

The sample holds a few counts of this clonotype. The chain recombines TRBV20-1 with TRBJ2-2; D perhaps matches TRBD2 (6 bases). Germline assignment: CDR1 DFQATT and CDR2 SNEGSKA (reference sequence). V shed 3 bases and J shed 0 bases, with 14 bases lying between them. The CDR3 is made up of 16 amino acids. DNA of the CDR3: TGCAGTGCTAGTAGAGGGAGGACCGCGAACACCGGGGAGCTGTTTTTT. Its translation: CSASRGRTANTGELFF.

This chain joins TRBV6-5 and TRBJ1-4; TRBD1 aligns across 7 bases. There are 16 residues in the CDR3. The V gene's germline CDR1 is MNHEY and CDR2 SVGAGI. After removal of 2 bases from V and 8 bases from J, the junction contained 11 bases not matched to a gene. DNA of the CDR3: TGTGCCAGCAGTTACACGATAGGCAGGGGGGAAGAAAAACTGTTTTTT. Translated: CASSYTIGRGEEKLFF.

Concerning this clonotype: The junction shows a germline mismatch at one end, possibly a read error. The rearrangement uses TRBV20-1 and TRBJ2-4; 14 positions match TRBD2. CDR3 length equals 15 residues. Per the germline V gene, CDR1 is DFQATT and CDR2 is SNEGSKA (reference sequence). In DNA form, the CDR3 reads TGCAGTGCTGAGACTAGCGGGAGGGTCAAAAACATTCAGGACTTC. The encoded protein is CSAETSGRVKNIQDF.

For this clonotype: At one end, the junction sequence differs from germline, possibly due to a read error. CDR3 DNA sequence: TGTGCCAGTAGTTTCGTGGTCGGCAAACGAGTCACAGATACGCAGTATTTT. Amino acids: CASSFVVGKRVTDTQYF. This rearrangement joins TRBV12-3 or TRBV12-4 to TRBJ2-3; D unclear. CDR3 size: 17 residues.

This clonotype was detected a few times. The chain employs TRBV7-9 and TRBJ2-5; a weak D match, TRBD1 (5 bases). The V end lost 1 base, the J end lost 2 bases, and 8 bases lay between the germline ends. Per germline, CDR1 SEHNR and CDR2 FQNEAQ (reference sequence). This CDR3 spans 14 amino acids. CDR3 sequence reads: CASSLDSGQETQYF. DNA of the CDR3: TGTGCCAGCAGCTTAGACTCAGGGCAAGAGACCCAGTACTTC.

The gene calls are TRBV7-9 and TRBJ2-1, with D tentatively TRBD1 (5 bases). The CDR3 covers 17 residues. Germline values: CDR1 SEHNR, CDR2 FQNEAQ (reference sequence). Trimming removed 1 base from V and 3 bases from J, with 16 bases in between. DNA of the CDR3: TGTGCCAGCAGCTTAGTTTCGATCAGGGAAATCTACAATGAGCAGTTCTTC. Amino acids: CASSLVSIREIYNEQFF.

The chain couples TRBV12-3 or TRBV12-4 to TRBJ2-7, with 14 bases fitting TRBD2. V trimming: 5 bases; J trimming: 5 bases; junction bases outside the gene matches: 5. This CDR3 comprises 15 residues. The CDR3 loop is CASSPGTSGSHEQYF. The DNA of the CDR3 is TGTGCCAGCAGTCCGGGGACTAGCGGGAGCCACGAGCAGTACTTC.

This clonotype appeared many times. The rearrangement links TRBV7-2 to TRBJ2-7, with TRBD2 identical over 8 bases. V trimming: 3 bases; J trimming: 3 bases; junction bases outside the gene matches: 1. This CDR3 has 13 residues. Per the germline V gene, CDR1 is SGHTA and CDR2 is FQGNSA. The CDR3 DNA is TGTGCCAGCAGCTTTACTAGCGGCTACGAGCAGTACTTC. It is translated as CASSFTSGYEQYF.

Only a few counts were recorded for this clonotype. The CDR3 nucleotides read TGCAGTGCTAGGCTAGCCGGGACAGGGAATCAGCCCCAGCATTTT. It is translated as CSARLAGTGNQPQHF. The V gene is TRBV20-1, the J gene TRBJ1-5; TRBD1 matches 9 bases. Unmatched junction bases numbered 7, after V lost 3 bases and J lost 4 bases. This CDR3 has 15 residues. Germline values: CDR1 DFQATT, CDR2 SNEGSKA (reference sequence).

This clonotype was recorded at least ten times. The chain employs TRBV5-5 and TRBJ2-2, with D hard to call. CDR3 length equals 15 residues. V lost 4 bases to trimming and J lost 3 bases, with 13 bases between them. Germline V gene lookup returns CDR1 SGHKS and CDR2 YYEKEE (reference sequence). In DNA, the CDR3 is TGTGCCAGCAGCCTACAGTACACCGACACCGGGGAGCTGTTTTTT. Protein: CASSLQYTDTGELFF.

V usage is TRBV7-3 and J usage is TRBJ2-5; the D gene is possibly TRBD1 (6 bases). Germline assignment: CDR1 SGHTA and CDR2 FQGTGA. This CDR3 is 16 amino acids long. Trimming removed 3 bases at V and 2 bases at J, with 16 bases between. CDR3 amino acids: CASSFYGRGEQETQYF. DNA of the CDR3: TGTGCCAGCAGCTTTTACGGCAGGGGCGAGCAAGAGACCCAGTACTTC.

This clonotype was detected only a few times. This rearrangement joins TRBV15 to TRBJ2-7; D possibly corresponds to TRBD1 (5 bases). The CDR3 loop spans 12 amino acids. Germline V CDR1 and CDR2: LNHNV, YYDKDF (reference sequence). Trimming shortened V by 0 bases and J by 7 bases, and 7 bases separated the two germline ends. The CDR3 loop reads CATSREWTEQYF. DNA for the CDR3: TGTGCCACCAGCAGAGAATGGACAGAGCAGTACTTC. The full variable domain, in which reference TRBV15 and TRBJ2-7 provide the parts outside the CDR3, is DAMVIQNPRYQVTQFGKPVTLSCSQTLNHNVMYWYQQKSSQAPKLLFHYYDKDFNNEADTPDNFQSRRPNTSFCFLDIRSPGLGDTAMYLCATSREWTEQYFGPGTRLTVT.

The CDR3 DNA follows: TGTGCCAGCAGCTTAGAGATCATGAACACTGAAGCTTTCTTT. Protein sequence: CASSLEIMNTEAFF. The chain recombines TRBV7-2 with TRBJ1-1; no firm D call. Germline CDR1 is SGHTA and CDR2 is FQGNSA. The CDR3 consists of 14 residues. The ends were cut back, 1 base at V and 0 bases at J, with 6 bases in the middle.

The sample holds a few counts of this clonotype. The chain links TRBV12-3 or TRBV12-4 to TRBJ2-7, with a tentative D call TRBD2 (5 bases). The CDR3 loop spans 15 amino acids. Trimming pared 3 bases from V and 0 bases from J, leaving 12 bases between. In nucleotides, the CDR3 is TGTGCCAGCAGTTTGAGGGCCTTCAGCTCCTACGAGCAGTACTTC. It encodes CASSLRAFSSYEQYF.

This clonotype has a count of ten or more. V usage is TRBV7-2 and J usage is TRBJ2-7; the D is unclear. CDR3 length equals 13 residues. The germline CDR1 and CDR2 sequences are SGHTA and FQGNSA. V lost 3 bases and J lost 6, with 12 bases in between. CDR3 in amino acids: CASSFSGPTEQYF. The CDR3 region has the DNA TGTGCCAGCAGCTTTTCCGGCCCAACCGAGCAGTACTTC. The variable domain in full, with the rest retrieved from reference TRBV7-2 and TRBJ2-7, is GAGVSQSPSNKVTEKGKDVELRCDPISGHTALYWYRQSLGQGLEFLIYFQGNSAPDKSGLPSDRFSAERTGGSVSTLTIQRTQQEDSAVYLCASSFSGPTEQYFGPGTRLTVT.

At least ten counts were recorded for this clonotype. The chain joins TRBV7-8 to TRBJ1-1; TRBD1 aligns across 7 bases. This CDR3 region has 14 residues. Unmatched junction bases numbered 4, after V lost 6 bases and J lost 0 bases. Per the germline V gene, CDR1 is SGHVS and CDR2 is FQNEAQ. The CDR3: CASRKGQLNTEAFF. Written as DNA, the CDR3 is TGTGCCAGCAGAAAGGGACAGCTGAACACTGAAGCTTTCTTT.

This clonotype was counted a few times. This chain links TRBV5-1 with TRBJ1-1, with D possibly matching TRBD1 (5 bases). The V gene's germline CDR1 is SGHRS and CDR2 YFSETQ. The CDR3 totals 15 residues. V was trimmed by 4 bases and J by 1 base, leaving 14 bases between them. CDR3 protein: CASSPQAGENTEAFF. The CDR3 bases are TGCGCCAGCAGCCCACAGGCGGGGGAGAACACTGAAGCTTTCTTT.

This clonotype has just a few counts. The chain employs TRBV15 and TRBJ2-7, with a weak D call TRBD2 (6 bases). The CDR3 runs to 14 residues. Germline CDR1 is LNHNV and CDR2 is YYDKDF (reference sequence). The V gene lost 0 bases and the J gene lost 4 bases, with 10 bases spanning the gap. CDR3 loop: CATSRDGAGYEQYF. The DNA for the CDR3 is TGTGCCACCAGCAGAGATGGGGCGGGGTACGAGCAGTACTTC.

V usage is TRBV3-1 and J usage is TRBJ2-7, with 12 nucleotides matching TRBD2. CDR1 and CDR2 (germline): LGHDT, YNNKEL (reference sequence). V lost 4 bases to trimming and J lost 2 bases; unmatched junction nucleotides: 3. CDR3 length equals 15 residues. The CDR3, as DNA: TGTGCCAGCAGCCCCGGACTAGCGGGGCCCTACGAGCAGTACTTC. It encodes CASSPGLAGPYEQYF.

The chain combines TRBV27 with TRBJ1-2; D is ambiguous. Per germline, CDR1 MNHEY and CDR2 SMNVEV (reference sequence). This CDR3 spans 15 amino acids. Trimming took 3 bases from V and 2 from J, leaving 13 bases between them. Here the CDR3 reads CASSFYPTLNYGYTF. The CDR3 region has the DNA TGTGCCAGCAGTTTTTACCCAACCCTGAACTATGGCTACACCTTC.

Only a few counts were recorded for this clonotype. The chain combines TRBV5-1 with TRBJ2-2; 11 bases line up with TRBD2. Germline CDR1 reads SGHRS; CDR2 reads YFSETQ. J lost 0 bases, V lost 5 bases, and 6 bases had no gene match. The CDR3 length is 17 residues. CDR3 nucleotide sequence: TGCGCCAGCAGGGTGGGACTAGCGGAAACGAACACCGGGGAGCTGTTTTTT. Its protein is CASRVGLAETNTGELFF.

In this sample, this clonotype turned up a few times. This sequence joins TRBV5-1 and TRBJ2-1, with 8 bases aligning to TRBD1. Germline CDR1 is SGHRS and CDR2 is YFSETQ. The CDR3 loop spans 16 amino acids. The V segment lost 2 bases and the J segment 2 bases; nucleotides outside the gene matches: 6. CDR3 sequence (DNA): TGCGCCAGCAGCTTACGACAGGGGCAACCCTACAATGAGCAGTTCTTC. It translates to CASSLRQGQPYNEQFF.

This clonotype was seen a few times. V gene TRBV7-9 combines with J gene TRBJ1-2; TRBD1 is a possible D gene (5 bases). Deletions cut 5 bases from V and 6 bases from J, with 16 bases between. The CDR3 sequence is 14 residues long. CDR1 is SEHNR, CDR2 FQNEAQ, per germline (reference sequence). This CDR3 is CASSARGTENGYTF. The CDR3 DNA reads TGTGCCAGCAGCGCTCGCGGGACGGAGAATGGCTACACCTTC. The full variable domain, rest sourced from reference TRBV7-9 and TRBJ1-2, is DTGVSQNPRHKITKRGQNVTFRCDPISEHNRLYWYRQTLGQGPEFLTYFQNEAQLEKSRLLSDRFSAERPKGSFSTLEIQRTEQGDSAMYLCASSARGTENGYTFGSGTRLTVV.